Presented here are 29 T cell receptor beta chains from one specimen sequenced in a study of human T cells and chemical hapten exposure. The library tagged each cDNA molecule with unique molecular identifiers. TCRdb independently ran MiXCR on the reads; one entry per CDR3 protein. Of 1,000 or so distinct CDR3 sequences in the sample, about half were seen once. The treatment: therapeutic diphenylcyclopropenone sensitization with weekly scalp DPC. The sample consisted of whole blood, taken before DPC sensitization or 2, 6, or about 24 weeks after (not recorded which). The receptors were sampled from an adult with alopecia areata. Some clones in this sample may be carry-over from other donors' samples. This table probably holds off-target reads from a library built for another chain.

This clonotype was detected a few times. The chain joins TRBV27 to TRBJ2-1, with D possibly matching TRBD2 (6 bases). The CDR3 covers 13 residues. Trimming took 6 bases from V and 10 from J, leaving 16 bases between them. CDR1 MNHEY and CDR2 SMNVEV come from the germline V gene (reference sequence). This chain's CDR3 is CASSPATGEEQFF. The CDR3 region has the DNA TGTGCCAGCAGCCCGGCGACGGGGGAGGAGCAGTTCTTC.

This chain links TRBV27 with TRBJ2-1, with D possibly being TRBD2 (7 bases). The CDR3 totals 14 residues. The V gene lost 1 base and the J gene lost 8 bases, with 12 bases spanning the gap. CDR1 is MNHEY and CDR2 is SMNVEV in the germline V gene (reference sequence). The CDR3 DNA reads as TGTGCCAGCAGTTTATGGGGGGGGCGGGATGAGCAGTTCTTC. It specifies CASSLWGGRDEQFF.

The CDR3 bases are TGCGCCAGCAGTGAGTCAGGAAGGGGAAAGCAGTACTTC. Its protein is CASSESGRGKQYF. The chain carries TRBV10-1 and TRBJ2-7; possibly TRBD1 for D (5 bases). Looked up from germline, CDR1 is WNHNN and CDR2 is SYGVQD (reference sequence). The V and J ends lost 0 bases and 8 bases respectively, with 11 bases between them. The CDR3 length is 13 residues.

This clonotype was seen a handful of times. The gene calls are TRBV9 and TRBJ2-5, with D unresolved. V was cut by 5 bases and J by 5 bases, with 13 bases left in between. This CDR3 spans 13 amino acids. The germline V gene encodes CDR1 SGDLS and CDR2 YYNGEE. As DNA, the CDR3 is TGTGCCAGCAGTAACCTCAACGGGGAGACCCAGTACTTC. It translates to CASSNLNGETQYF.

This clonotype was picked up a small number of times. The chain employs TRBV7-9 and TRBJ2-1; 9 bases agree with TRBD1. With V trimmed by 5 bases and J by 8 bases, 1 base remained unmatched. The germline gives CDR1 SEHNR, CDR2 FQNEAQ (reference sequence). This CDR3 is 12 amino acids long. The CDR3 bases are TGTGCCAGCAGCCGGACAGGGGATGAGCAGTTCTTC. The encoded protein is CASSRTGDEQFF.

This chain connects TRBV20-1 to TRBJ2-7; D possibly corresponds to TRBD2 (6 bases). This CDR3 comprises 13 residues. Trimming removed 7 bases from V and 2 bases from J, with 15 bases in between. Per germline, CDR1 DFQATT and CDR2 SNEGSKA (reference sequence). CDR3 amino acids: CSGEGGATYEQYF. CDR3 DNA sequence: TGCAGTGGGGAAGGCGGGGCCACCTACGAGCAGTACTTC.

The rearrangement joins TRBV12-3 or TRBV12-4 to TRBJ2-4; 10 bases align to TRBD2. J was trimmed by 8 bases and V by 6 bases; bases with no gene match: 7. The CDR3 loop spans 14 amino acids. The CDR3 here is CASRATSGADIQYF. The DNA of the CDR3 is TGTGCCAGCAGAGCTACTAGCGGGGCGGACATTCAGTACTTC.

The V gene is TRBV28, the J gene TRBJ1-1; D ambiguous. The CDR3 contains 12 residues. V lost 2 bases, J lost 12 bases, and 13 bases lay in between. Germline CDR1 MDHEN, CDR2 SYDVKM. The CDR3 nucleotides are TGTGCCAGCAGTTTAGGACTTTCTCGTCCTTTCTTT. It specifies CASSLGLSRPFF.

The CDR3 loop is CASSVTEGKLAFF. The CDR3 DNA follows: TGTGCCAGCAGTGTGACCGAAGGAAAACTAGCTTTCTTT. The chain has TRBV2 and TRBJ1-1, with D hard to call. Trimming shortened V by 4 bases and J by 10 bases, and 16 bases separated the two germline ends. The CDR3 is 13 residues long. Per the germline V gene, CDR1 is SNHLY and CDR2 is FYNNEI.

In its sample, this clonotype was seen a few times. The CDR3 bases are TGTGCCAGCAGTGGGACCTGGACCTCCTACGAGCAGTACTTC. Translating it yields CASSGTWTSYEQYF. This rearrangement joins TRBV12-3 or TRBV12-4 to TRBJ2-7; D is perhaps TRBD1 or TRBD2 (5 bases each). The V and J ends lost 5 bases and 0 bases respectively, with 11 bases between them. The CDR3 has 14 amino acids.

The CDR3 spells CSARGPNEKLFF. CDR3 nucleotides: TGCAGTGCTAGGGGCCCGAATGAAAAACTGTTTTTT. The chain couples TRBV20-1 to TRBJ1-4, with D unclear. Trimming shortened V by 3 bases and J by 5 bases, and 7 bases separated the two germline ends. Germline lookup yields CDR1 DFQATT and CDR2 SNEGSKA (reference sequence). The CDR3 runs to 12 residues.

The V call is TRBV11-2, the J call TRBJ1-6; D not certain. Germline V lookup: CDR1 SGHAT, CDR2 FQNNGV. The CDR3 consists of 13 residues. V was pared by 4 bases and J by 16 bases, with 17 bases between. CDR3 DNA sequence: TGTGCCAGCAGCTCCTGGACCGAAGGAGGGCTCCACTTT. Encoded protein: CASSSWTEGGLHF.

V is TRBV7-3 and J is TRBJ2-2, with 7 positions matching TRBD2. CDR3 length: 13 residues. Germline assignment: CDR1 SGHTA and CDR2 FQGTGA. Trimming took 7 bases from V and 5 from J; bases not matched to a gene: 4. The CDR3: CASTPSGTGELFF. The DNA of the CDR3 is TGTGCCAGCACCCCTAGCGGTACCGGGGAGCTGTTTTTT.

The CDR3 bases are TGTGCCAGCAGCTGGGACAGGGCCTCTGGAAACACCATATATTTT. Encoded protein: CASSWDRASGNTIYF. The chain carries TRBV12-3 or TRBV12-4 and TRBJ1-3; 9 positions agree with TRBD1. The CDR3 consists of 15 residues. J gave up 0 bases and V 6 bases, and 3 bases lay outside the gene matches.

This clonotype was counted only a few times. The gene calls are TRBV29-1 and TRBJ1-1; 9 nucleotides match TRBD1. The ends lost 7 bases at V and 3 bases at J; junction bases unmatched: 6. This CDR3 is 13 amino acids long. Germline CDR1 is SQVTM and CDR2 is ANQGSEA. The CDR3 loop is CSGGGQGHTEAFF. Here the CDR3 DNA reads TGCAGCGGGGGGGGACAGGGACACACTGAAGCTTTCTTT. The full variable domain, completed using reference TRBV29-1 and TRBJ1-1, is SAVISQKPSRDICQRGTSLTIQCQVDSQVTMMFWYRQQPGQSLTLIATANQGSEATYESGFVIDKFPISRPNLTFSTLTVSNMSPEDSSIYLCSGGGQGHTEAFFGQGTRLTVV.

The gene calls are TRBV2 and TRBJ1-1; a weak D match, TRBD1 (6 bases). V dropped 6 bases and J dropped 6 bases, with 14 bases sitting between them. The V gene's germline CDR1 is SNHLY and CDR2 FYNNEI. This CDR3 spans 13 amino acids. This chain's CDR3 is CASSLTGFSEAFF. The CDR3, as DNA: TGTGCCAGCAGCCTGACAGGATTTTCTGAAGCTTTCTTT.

The rearrangement joins TRBV20-1 to TRBJ2-3, with 8 bases lining up with TRBD2. This CDR3 has 14 residues. V lost 3 bases, J lost 2 bases, and 4 bases stayed unmatched. Looked up from germline, CDR1 is DFQATT and CDR2 is SNEGSKA (reference sequence). DNA for the CDR3: TGCAGTGCTAGGCTAGCGGGTCTCACAGATACGCAGTATTTT. It specifies CSARLAGLTDTQYF.

The rearrangement uses TRBV6-1 and TRBJ2-7; D is ambiguous. Germline values: CDR1 MNHNS, CDR2 SASEGT. With 5 bases removed from V and 7 bases from J, the gap between germline ends came to 18 bases. CDR3 length: 14 residues. CDR3 sequence: CASSKENTIREQYF. The CDR3 region has the DNA TGTGCCAGCAGTAAAGAAAACACTATAAGGGAGCAGTACTTC.

In this sample, this clonotype turned up a few times. The chain couples TRBV27 to TRBJ2-7, with D perhaps matching TRBD1 (5 bases). Trimming cost V 3 bases and J 3 bases, with 12 bases left between them. CDR1 MNHEY and CDR2 SMNVEV come from the germline V gene (reference sequence). CDR3 length: 14 amino acids. The chain's CDR3 is CASSFFQGHYEQYF. CDR3 in DNA: TGTGCCAGCAGTTTCTTCCAGGGCCACTACGAGCAGTACTTC.

The V call is TRBV2, the J call TRBJ2-1, with D unresolved. V was cut by 6 bases and J by 7 bases, with 4 bases left in between. Germline CDR1 is SNHLY and CDR2 is FYNNEI. The CDR3 is made up of 10 amino acids. The CDR3 DNA reads as TGTGCCAGCAGGGTGAATGAGCAGTTCTTC. This encodes CASRVNEQFF. Full variable domain (rest looked up from reference TRBV2 and TRBJ2-1): EPEVTQTPSHQVTQMGQEVILRCVPISNHLYFYWYRQILGQKVEFLVSFYNNEISEKSEIFDDQFSVERPDGSNFTLKIRSTKLEDSAMYFCASRVNEQFFGPGTRLTVL.

This chain joins TRBV20-1 and TRBJ2-1; D call uncertain. The CDR3 length is 14 residues. CDR1 and CDR2 from the germline V gene are DFQATT and SNEGSKA (reference sequence). V was pared by 0 bases and J by 5 bases, with 11 bases between. The CDR3: CSARDYGADNEQFF. CDR3 DNA: TGCAGTGCTAGAGATTACGGCGCTGACAATGAGCAGTTCTTC.

This clonotype was seen a handful of times. The rearrangement links TRBV7-8 to TRBJ1-1; D is uncertain. From germline, CDR1 is SGHVS and CDR2 FQNEAQ. Deletions cut 3 bases from V and 0 bases from J, with 5 bases between. The CDR3 consists of 13 residues. The CDR3 sequence is CASSLGMNTEAFF. The CDR3 nucleotides are TGTGCCAGCAGCTTGGGGATGAACACTGAAGCTTTCTTT.

The chain has TRBV6-1 and TRBJ1-1; D remains ambiguous. The CDR3 totals 12 residues. The germline V and J ends were trimmed by 10 bases and 7 bases, with 16 bases remaining between them. From germline, CDR1 is MNHNS and CDR2 SASEGT. The CDR3, as DNA: TGTGCCATTAGATCGGTGGGGAGTGAAGCTTTCTTT. Its translation: CAIRSVGSEAFF.

V usage is TRBV19 and J usage is TRBJ2-3; D not certain. Per the germline V gene, CDR1 is LNHDA and CDR2 is SQIVND (reference sequence). The CDR3 runs to 14 residues. Trimming removed 4 bases at V and 1 base at J, with 9 bases between. CDR3 loop: CASSRARRTDTQYF. CDR3 bases: TGTGCCAGTAGTAGGGCGAGACGCACAGATACGCAGTATTTT.

This rearrangement joins TRBV29-1 to TRBJ2-1; 9 nucleotides match TRBD1. This CDR3 spans 14 amino acids. V lost 6 bases to trimming and J lost 7 bases; unmatched junction nucleotides: 10. Germline CDR1 is SQVTM and CDR2 is ANQGSEA. The CDR3 nucleotides are TGCAGCGTAAGACCGGGACAGGGCTATAATGAGCAGTTCTTC. It yields the protein CSVRPGQGYNEQFF.

A remark on this clonotype: This could be a read error, since a much larger clone is one nucleotide away. The chain employs TRBV7-8 and TRBJ2-1; D perhaps matches TRBD1 (5 bases). The germline V gene encodes CDR1 SGHVS and CDR2 FQNEAQ. The CDR3 runs 14 residues. The CDR3 sequence: CACSSFTGFNEQFF. Here the CDR3 DNA reads TGTGCCTGCAGCTCGTTCACAGGTTTCAATGAGCAGTTCTTC.

The V gene is TRBV5-1, the J gene TRBJ2-5, with 10 bases that match TRBD1. The CDR3 has 14 residues. Germline CDR1 SGHRS, CDR2 YFSETQ. The ends lost 3 bases at V and 4 bases at J; junction bases unmatched: 3. CDR3 sequence (DNA): TGCGCCAGCAGCTCCCGGGACAGGGGAGAGACCCAGTACTTC. Its protein is CASSSRDRGETQYF. Drawing the rest from reference TRBV5-1 and TRBJ2-5, the complete variable domain is KAGVTQTPRYLIKTRGQQVTLSCSPISGHRSVSWYQQTPGQGLQFLFEYFSETQRNKGNFPGRFSGRQFSNSRSEMNVSTLELGDSALYLCASSSRDRGETQYFGPGTRLLVL.

This clonotype was counted a few times. The chain joins TRBV14 to TRBJ1-1; D call uncertain. Germline assignment: CDR1 SGHDN and CDR2 FVKESK. Trimming took off 2 bases at V and 5 bases at J, with 6 bases between the two ends. The CDR3 totals 12 residues. The DNA of the CDR3 is TGTGCCAGCAGCCAAAGCGGGACTGAAGCTTTCTTT. Residues: CASSQSGTEAFF.

The chain uses TRBV6-1 and TRBJ1-1, with D possibly TRBD1 on 5 matching bases. Trimming removed 6 bases from V and 5 bases from J, with 13 bases in between. This CDR3 comprises 13 residues. Germline V gene sequence: CDR1 MNHNS, CDR2 SASEGT. CDR3 coding DNA: TGTGCCAGCAGCCTGACAGATCTGACTGAAGCTTTCTTT. Protein product: CASSLTDLTEAFF.